These 11 T cell receptor beta chains were all obtained from the same sample, sequenced in a study of response to subunit inactivated influenza vaccine. MiXCR, applied by TCRdb to the RT-PCR reads, yields one record per CDR3 protein. Altogether around 200,000 distinct CDR3 sequences are present, approximately 9.2% being singletons, with the ten largest covering 9.5% to 13%. The source material was non-naive T cells sorted from PBMCs, sampled on the day of vaccination. All receptors come from a man over 45 who received an inactivated influenza vaccine.

V gene TRBV5-1 combines with J gene TRBJ2-7; 8 bases are shared with TRBD1. The CDR3 length is 16 residues. J gave up 5 bases and V 0 bases, and 10 bases lay outside the gene matches. Germline CDR1 and CDR2: SGHRS and YFSETQ. DNA for the CDR3: TGCGCCAGCAGCTTGGGTCCCGGCAGGGGGCTTAACGAGCAGTACTTC. This sequence encodes CASSLGPGRGLNEQYF.

In its sample, this clonotype was seen many times. The chain links TRBV28 to TRBJ2-2; 7 positions match TRBD1. Germline trimming cut 5 bases from V and 6 bases from J; bases unmatched to any gene: 12. The CDR3 loop spans 16 amino acids. CDR1 MDHEN and CDR2 SYDVKM come from the germline V gene. The CDR3 sequence is CASSVQGQLTPGELFF. The CDR3 nucleotides are TGTGCCAGCAGTGTCCAGGGACAGCTGACACCCGGGGAGCTGTTTTTT.

In its sample, this clonotype was seen a few times. V gene TRBV6-5 combines with J gene TRBJ2-7; tentatively, D is TRBD1 (6 bases). Germline V gene lookup returns CDR1 MNHEY and CDR2 SVGAGI. The CDR3 runs to 12 residues. V was clipped by 3 bases and J by 7 bases, with 10 bases between them. The CDR3, as DNA: TGTGCCAGCAGTTATACAGGGCGAGAGCAGTACTTC. It yields the protein CASSYTGREQYF.

This chain joins TRBV15 and TRBJ2-7; 10 positions match TRBD2. The J segment lost 1 base and the V segment lost 1 base, leaving 4 bases of the junction unmatched. The CDR3 sequence is 16 residues long. Germline V gives CDR1 LNHNV, CDR2 YYDKDF (reference sequence). As DNA, the CDR3 is TGTGCCACCAGCAGAGCGACACTAGCGGGATCCTACGAGCAGTACTTC. Translated: CATSRATLAGSYEQYF.

This clonotype was seen ten or more times. The chain has TRBV29-1 and TRBJ2-3; tentatively, D is TRBD2 (6 bases). The CDR3 loop spans 12 amino acids. The V end lost 4 bases, the J end lost 4 bases, and 9 bases lay between the germline ends. Germline V gene lookup returns CDR1 SQVTM and CDR2 ANQGSEA. The CDR3 coding sequence is TGCAGCGTTGGGGCTAGCGCAGATACGCAGTATTTT. Translating it yields CSVGASADTQYF.

The sample holds many counts of this clonotype. The chain links TRBV12-3 or TRBV12-4 to TRBJ2-7, with D tentatively TRBD1 (6 bases). The CDR3 loop spans 15 amino acids. Trimming pared 6 bases from V and 2 bases from J, leaving 17 bases between. The CDR3 loop is CASSRDWTEAYEQYF. DNA of the CDR3: TGTGCCAGCAGCCGGGATTGGACAGAAGCCTACGAGCAGTACTTC.

This chain's CDR3 is CASSHPGLTEAFF. In DNA form, the CDR3 reads TGTGCCAGCAGTCATCCGGGACTTACTGAAGCTTTCTTT. This rearrangement joins TRBV28 to TRBJ1-1; perhaps TRBD1 as D (5 bases). Trimming removed 5 bases at V and 5 bases at J, with 12 bases between. Germline V gene lookup returns CDR1 MDHEN and CDR2 SYDVKM. This CDR3 region has 13 residues.

The rearrangement uses TRBV12-3 or TRBV12-4 and TRBJ2-1; D is uncertain. The CDR3 is 15 residues long. With 5 bases removed from V and 0 bases from J, the gap between germline ends came to 11 bases. CDR3 bases: TGTGCCAGCAGTAGGAGCCGAAGCTCCTACAATGAGCAGTTCTTC. Its protein is CASSRSRSSYNEQFF.

This clonotype appeared a few times. The CDR3 region is CASSLVFGTNPYEQYF. The CDR3 nucleotides read TGTGCCAGCAGCTTAGTGTTCGGGACAAACCCCTACGAGCAGTACTTC. V is TRBV7-6 and J is TRBJ2-7; maybe TRBD1 (6 bases). The V and J ends lost 1 base and 2 bases respectively, with 15 bases between them. Germline V CDR1 and CDR2: SGHVS, FNYEAQ. The CDR3 consists of 16 residues.

The chain employs TRBV5-1 and TRBJ1-1; D not certain. This CDR3 has 15 residues. Trimming removed 0 bases at V and 1 base at J, with 10 bases between. Germline loops: CDR1 SGHRS, CDR2 YFSETQ. The CDR3 region is CASSLEGSSNTEAFF. CDR3 nucleotide sequence: TGCGCCAGCAGCTTGGAAGGGAGCTCGAACACTGAAGCTTTCTTT.

The chain recombines TRBV20-1 with TRBJ2-2; 8 nucleotides align to TRBD2. Trimming cost V 3 bases and J 0 bases; bases outside gene matches: 6. The CDR3 loop spans 16 amino acids. Per the germline V gene, CDR1 is DFQATT and CDR2 is SNEGSKA (reference sequence). CDR3 nucleotide sequence: TGCAGTGCTAGCTGGCTAGCGGGCACGAACACCGGGGAGCTGTTTTTT. It codes for CSASWLAGTNTGELFF.